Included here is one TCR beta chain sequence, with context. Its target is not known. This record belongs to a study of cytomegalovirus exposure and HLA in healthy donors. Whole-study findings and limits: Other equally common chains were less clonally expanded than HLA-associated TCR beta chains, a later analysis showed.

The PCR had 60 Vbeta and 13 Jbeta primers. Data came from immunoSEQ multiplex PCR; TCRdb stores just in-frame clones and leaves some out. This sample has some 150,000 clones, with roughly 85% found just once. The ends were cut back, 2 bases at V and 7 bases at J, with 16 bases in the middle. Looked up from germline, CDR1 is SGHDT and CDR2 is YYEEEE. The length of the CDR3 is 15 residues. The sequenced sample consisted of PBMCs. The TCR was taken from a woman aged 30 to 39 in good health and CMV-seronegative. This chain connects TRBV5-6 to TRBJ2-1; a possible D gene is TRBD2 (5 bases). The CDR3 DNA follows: TGTGCCAGCAGCTTCGCCTATAATCCGGGGAATGAGCAGTTCTTC. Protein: CASSFAYNPGNEQFF.